This T cell receptor (beta chain) was profiled in a study of cytomegalovirus exposure and HLA in healthy donors. PCR involved 60 Vbeta and 13 Jbeta primers. The protocol was immunoSEQ multiplex PCR, while the TCRdb copy is restricted to in-frame clones and leaves out a portion. The table includes 62,000 or so clones, roughly four fifths detected once. This CDR3 contains 17 residues. Trimming stripped 2 bases from V and 1 base from J, with 18 bases between. Looked up from germline, CDR1 is SEHNR and CDR2 is FQNEAQ (reference sequence). This chain links TRBV7-9 with TRBJ2-7; maybe TRBD2 (6 bases). Sequencing was performed on PBMCs. The clonotype originates from a man aged 25 to 40 in good health and CMV-seronegative. The CDR3 bases are TGTGCCAGCAGCTTATCTGGAGGCGGGGCAAGGTCCTACGAGCAGTACTTC. Translated, it gives CASSLSGGGARSYEQYF.